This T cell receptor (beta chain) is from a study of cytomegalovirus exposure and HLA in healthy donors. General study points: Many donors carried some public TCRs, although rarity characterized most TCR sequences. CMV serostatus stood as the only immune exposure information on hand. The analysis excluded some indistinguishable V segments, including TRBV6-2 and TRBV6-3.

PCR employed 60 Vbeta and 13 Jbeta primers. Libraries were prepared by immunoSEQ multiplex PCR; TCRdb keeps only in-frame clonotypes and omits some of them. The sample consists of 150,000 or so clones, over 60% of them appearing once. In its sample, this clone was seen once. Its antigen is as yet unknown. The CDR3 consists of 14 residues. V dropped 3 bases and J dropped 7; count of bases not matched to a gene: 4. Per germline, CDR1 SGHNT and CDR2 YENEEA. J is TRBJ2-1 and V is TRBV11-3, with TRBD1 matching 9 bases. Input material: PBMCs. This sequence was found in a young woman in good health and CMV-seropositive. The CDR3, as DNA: TGTGCCAGCAGCTTGGACAGGGGAATTAATGAGCAGTTCTTC. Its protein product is CASSLDRGINEQFF. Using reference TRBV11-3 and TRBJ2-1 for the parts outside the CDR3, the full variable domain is EAGVVQSPRYKIIEKKQPVAFWCNPISGHNTLYWYLQNLGQGPELLIRYENEEAVDDSQLPKDRFSAERLKGVDSTLKIQPAELGDSAVYLCASSLDRGINEQFFGPGTRLTVL.